The 2 T cell receptor beta chains listed next were all sequenced from one sample in a study of cytomegalovirus exposure and HLA in healthy donors. The study ran its PCR with 60 Vbeta and 13 Jbeta primers. Clones were sequenced by immunoSEQ multiplex PCR, and TCRdb holds only the in-frame ones, with some missing. Seen here are around 100,000 clones, roughly four fifths observed once, and the top ten hold approximately 14%. The sequenced material came from PBMCs. These receptors all come from a male donor in good health and CMV-seropositive.

The genes are TRBV11-2 and TRBJ2-5; maybe TRBD2 (6 bases). Germline CDR1 SGHAT, CDR2 FQNNGV. The CDR3 length is 15 residues. V lost 4 bases and J lost 2, with 14 bases in between. CDR3 bases: TGTGCCAGCAGCTCCCTCTCGACTAGACAAGAGACCCAGTACTTC. Amino acid sequence: CASSSLSTRQETQYF.

This clone appeared a single time. The gene calls are TRBV6-6 and TRBJ2-2; 8 positions agree with TRBD2. CDR1 is MNHNY and CDR2 is SVGAGI in the germline V gene (reference sequence). The CDR3 loop spans 15 amino acids. V shed 3 bases and J 6 bases; nucleotides not matched to a gene: 6. CDR3 residues: CASSYTNSGAGELFF. Here the CDR3 DNA reads TGTGCCAGCAGTTATACAAATAGCGGGGCCGGGGAGCTGTTTTTT.